These T cell receptor beta chains were read from a single sample in a study of blood T cell repertoires in COVID-19. Profiling relied on immunoSEQ multiplex PCR, and the TCRdb table lists in-frame clones only, not all of them. This table has 45,000 to 60,000 clones, 90% appearing once. The sample comprised peripheral blood. The receptors were sampled from a man aged 45 to 65 with acute or convalescent COVID-19. The CDR3 runs from the conserved cysteine through the conserved F or W. The D gene is left open where the match is weak. Rows give clone size only sometimes, using once, few, many, or a class for an expanded clone.

abundance | d_gene | j_gene | v_gene | CDR3nt | CDR3aa
once | - | TRBJ2-5 | TRBV30 | TGTGCCTGGAGTGTCTCTGCGGAGACCCAGTACTTC | CAWSVSAETQYF
- | - | TRBJ1-6 | TRBV11-2 | TGTGCCAGCAGCTTAGAGTCATTTCAGGGGCTAAATTCACCCCTCCACTTT | CASSLESFQGLNSPLHF
- | TRBD1 | TRBJ1-4 | TRBV19 | TGTGCCAGTAGCCGGACAGGGGCCGTCTCCGATGAAAAACTGTTTTTT | CASSRTGAVSDEKLFF
- | TRBD2 | TRBJ2-5 | TRBV7-9 | TGTGCCAGCAGCCAAGGGGAGGGGCCCGGCGAGACCCAGTACTTC | CASSQGEGPGETQYF
- | TRBD2 | TRBJ2-7 | TRBV6-1 | TGTGCCAGCAGTGAAGGAGCGGGAGTTCTCTACGAGCAGTACTTC | CASSEGAGVLYEQYF
- | TRBD1 | TRBJ2-7 | TRBV27 | TGTGCCAGCAGCCGGACAGGGTATCAATACGAGCAGTACTTC | CASSRTGYQYEQYF
- | - | TRBJ2-5 | TRBV19 | TGTGCCAGTAGTATTAGAGACACCCAAGAGACCCAGTACTTC | CASSIRDTQETQYF
- | - | TRBJ1-2 | TRBV5-8 | TGTGCCAGCAGTTTCTCTCTCGGGTCCATTGTCTATGGCTACACCTTC | CASSFSLGSIVYGYTF
- | - | TRBJ1-2 | TRBV28 | TGTGCCAGCAGTCCGTCCGGGACACAGGGCTATGGCTACACCTTC | CASSPSGTQGYGYTF
- | - | TRBJ2-2 | TRBV5-6 | TGTGCCAGCAGCCCACGGTATAGCAGGAACACCGGGGAGCTGTTTTTT | CASSPRYSRNTGELFF
- | TRBD2 | TRBJ2-5 | TRBV9 | TGTGCCAGCAGCGTAGTTTCGGCGGGAGGGGAGACCCAGTACTTC | CASSVVSAGGETQYF
- | TRBD1 | TRBJ2-4 | TRBV5-6 | TGTGCCAGCAGCACCCTGGGGGCAGGGACAGGTAACATTCAGTACTTC | CASSTLGAGTGNIQYF
- | - | TRBJ1-4 | TRBV18 | TGTGCCAGCTCACCGCAGGGCTCCGAAAAACTGTTTTTT | CASSPQGSEKLFF
- | - | TRBJ1-2 | TRBV3-1/TRBV3-2 | TGTGCCAGCAGACCAACAGGGCCCCATAACTATGGCTACACCTTC | CASRPTGPHNYGYTF
- | TRBD2 | TRBJ2-7 | TRBV19 | TGTGCCAGTAGTGCCCGGGGACTAGCGGGAGCTAACTACGAGCAGTACTTC | CASSARGLAGANYEQYF
- | TRBD1 | TRBJ1-5 | TRBV5-1 | TGCGCCAGCAGCTTGACCGGGGACAGGGATCAGCCCCAGCATTTT | CASSLTGDRDQPQHF
- | TRBD2 | TRBJ2-5 | TRBV6-6 | TGTGCCAGCAGTGCCGGACTAGCGGGAGCGAAGACCCAGTACTTC | CASSAGLAGAKTQYF
- | TRBD1 | TRBJ1-2 | TRBV19 | TGTGCCAGTAGTATAACGGGACAGGCGCCTGGCTACACCTTC | CASSITGQAPGYTF
once | TRBD1 | TRBJ1-2 | TRBV5-1 | TGCGCCAGCAGCTTGGCCGGACAGGGGGCCTATGGCTACACCTTC | CASSLAGQGAYGYTF
- | TRBD2 | TRBJ2-7 | TRBV9 | TGTGCCAGCAGCGTAGACGGGGGGGCGCGGATAAACGAGCAGTACTTC | CASSVDGGARINEQYF
- | TRBD2 | TRBJ2-4 | TRBV27 | TGTGCCAGCAGTTTATCGCTAGCGGGAATAGCCAAAAACATTCAGTACTTC | CASSLSLAGIAKNIQYF
few | - | TRBJ1-3 | TRBV2 | TGTGCCAGCAGTGCAATCCAGGGGACCTCTGGAAACACCATATATTTT | CASSAIQGTSGNTIYF